Listed here are 30 T cell receptor beta chains from one sample, sequenced in a study of OX40 agonist ivuxolimab in advanced cancers. Clones were sequenced by immunoSEQ multiplex PCR, and TCRdb holds only the in-frame ones, with some missing. The sample includes tens of thousands of clones, 70% to 90% of them seen just once. This specimen was CD4+ or CD8+ T cells sorted from blood, taken in a trial of the OX40 agonist ivuxolimab. These receptors all stem from an adult with an advanced solid tumor such as melanoma, head and neck, liver or kidney cancer.

The J gene is TRBJ1-3, the V gene TRBV9; perhaps TRBD1 as D (6 bases). Trimming took 10 bases from V and 4 from J, leaving 18 bases between them. CDR1 SGDLS and CDR2 YYNGEE come from the germline V gene. This CDR3 region has 14 residues. Written as DNA, the CDR3 is TGTGCCTCCGCTGGGGGGGCCTTCGGAAACACCATATATTTT. This encodes CASAGGAFGNTIYF.

The chain has TRBV9 and TRBJ1-2, with a weak D call TRBD1 (6 bases). Between the trimmed V and J ends, which lost 0 bases and 6 bases, there was a span of 9 bases. The CDR3 extends over 13 amino acids. Germline V gives CDR1 SGDLS, CDR2 YYNGEE. The CDR3 DNA reads as TGTGCCAGCAGCGTAGCACAGGGCGATGGCTACACCTTC. Translated, it gives CASSVAQGDGYTF.

This clone appeared a few times. CDR3 residues: CALGGGYGYTF. The CDR3 DNA follows: TGTGCCTTAGGCGGTGGCTATGGCTACACCTTC. The chain employs TRBV30 and TRBJ1-2; D is uncertain. V was clipped by 7 bases and J by 4 bases, with 10 bases between them. The germline gives CDR1 GTSNPN, CDR2 SVGIG (reference sequence). The CDR3 spans 11 residues.

The rearrangement uses TRBV11-2 and TRBJ1-5; the D gene is possibly TRBD1 (5 bases). The V end was cut by 3 bases, the J end by 2 bases, with 11 bases between. Germline V gives CDR1 SGHAT, CDR2 FQNNGV. This CDR3 contains 15 residues. CDR3 in amino acids: CASSFGGGGNQPQHF. CDR3 nucleotides: TGTGCCAGCAGCTTTGGGGGGGGAGGCAATCAGCCCCAGCATTTT.

The chain recombines TRBV5-4 with TRBJ2-7, with D possibly called TRBD1 or TRBD2 (6 bases each). The CDR3 covers 13 residues. V was shortened by 4 bases and J by 0 bases, with 8 bases between the two germline ends. CDR1 SGHNT and CDR2 YYREEE come from the germline V gene (reference sequence). CDR3 in DNA: TGTGCCAGCAGCCCGGGGGCCTCCTACGAGCAGTACTTC. This codes for CASSPGASYEQYF.

In nucleotides, the CDR3 is TGTGCCAGCAGCTTGTCCTATACGAACACCGGGGAGCTGTTTTTT. As protein: CASSLSYTNTGELFF. V usage is TRBV7-2 and J usage is TRBJ2-2; D remains ambiguous. The V gene's germline CDR1 is SGHTA and CDR2 FQGNSA. V was cut by 3 bases and J by 0 bases, with 8 bases left in between. This CDR3 region has 15 residues.

The chain links TRBV28 to TRBJ2-3; 7 bases agree with TRBD2. CDR1 and CDR2 (germline): MDHEN, SYDVKM. V was clipped by 6 bases and J by 6 bases; unmatched bases: 6. The CDR3 covers 13 residues. CDR3 protein: CASRRQGGDTQYF. The CDR3, as DNA: TGTGCCAGCAGAAGGCAGGGAGGGGATACGCAGTATTTT.

The rearrangement links TRBV7-3 to TRBJ2-3; D is unclear. Germline CDR1 and CDR2: SGHTA and FQGTGA. The V end was cut by 2 bases, the J end by 2 bases, with 8 bases between. This CDR3 is 14 amino acids long. The DNA for the CDR3 is TGTGCCAGCAGCTTAGGATCTAACACAGATACGCAGTATTTT. This gives the protein CASSLGSNTDTQYF.

The chain joins TRBV30 to TRBJ2-1, with TRBD2 matching 9 bases. The CDR3 runs 15 residues. In germline, CDR1 is GTSNPN, CDR2 SVGIG (reference sequence). J gave up 4 bases and V 8 bases, and 12 bases lay outside the gene matches. CDR3 in amino acids: CAGQKAGGFYNEQFF. Written as DNA, the CDR3 is TGTGCCGGACAGAAGGCGGGAGGGTTTTACAATGAGCAGTTCTTC.

The count of this clone is one. The chain employs TRBV11-2 and TRBJ2-1; 10 nucleotides agree with TRBD2. This CDR3 region has 15 residues. Trimming removed 4 bases from V and 3 bases from J; junction bases left unmatched: 3. Germline V gives CDR1 SGHAT, CDR2 FQNNGV. CDR3 DNA sequence: TGTGCCAGCAGCTCCGGACTAGCGGTCTACAATGAGCAGTTCTTC. It codes for CASSSGLAVYNEQFF.

The chain uses TRBV4-1 and TRBJ2-1, with D unclear. The ends were cut back, 1 base at V and 3 bases at J, with 13 bases in the middle. There are 16 residues in the CDR3. The germline gives CDR1 MGHRA, CDR2 YSYEKL. The CDR3 is CASSQAGSPVYNEQFF. CDR3 sequence (DNA): TGCGCCAGCAGCCAAGCGGGCTCTCCCGTCTACAATGAGCAGTTCTTC.

The chain joins TRBV13 to TRBJ2-3; perhaps TRBD2 as D (9 bases). Germline V gene data show CDR1 as PRHDT and CDR2 as FYEKMQ (reference sequence). This CDR3 is built from 16 residues. The V end was cut by 3 bases, the J end by 3 bases, with 16 bases between. This chain's CDR3 is CASSFRGLAGTDTQYF. For the CDR3, the DNA is TGTGCCAGCAGCTTCAGGGGGCTAGCGGGAACAGATACGCAGTATTTT.

J is TRBJ1-1 and V is TRBV7-9; D gene uncertain. This CDR3 has 13 amino acids. The germline gives CDR1 SEHNR, CDR2 FQNEAQ (reference sequence). V dropped 3 bases and J dropped 1 base, with 6 bases sitting between them. The CDR3 sequence is CASSFGPNTEAFF. The CDR3 DNA reads as TGTGCCAGCAGCTTTGGGCCGAACACTGAAGCTTTCTTT.

The chain carries TRBV27 and TRBJ2-3; tentative D call: TRBD2 (6 bases). The CDR3 spans 15 residues. V was clipped by 3 bases and J by 0 bases, with 10 bases between them. Germline V gene data show CDR1 as MNHEY and CDR2 as SMNVEV (reference sequence). This CDR3 is CASSFGGASTDTQYF. For the CDR3, the DNA is TGTGCCAGCAGTTTCGGGGGAGCTAGCACAGATACGCAGTATTTT.

The rearrangement uses TRBV27 and TRBJ2-1; TRBD1 is a possible D gene (6 bases). The CDR3 loop spans 15 amino acids. With 5 bases removed from V and 6 bases from J, the gap between germline ends came to 17 bases. Germline CDR1 is MNHEY and CDR2 is SMNVEV (reference sequence). The CDR3 sequence is CASSPGAIRGNEQFF. Written as DNA, the CDR3 is TGTGCCAGCAGTCCAGGGGCCATACGTGGCAATGAGCAGTTCTTC.

The chain combines TRBV4-2 with TRBJ2-7, with D perhaps TRBD2 (6 bases). V was trimmed by 3 bases and J by 3 bases, leaving 21 bases between them. In germline, CDR1 is LGHNA, CDR2 YNFKEQ. The CDR3 totals 17 residues. CDR3 amino acids: CASSHDARGQEGYEQYF. CDR3 in DNA: TGTGCCAGCAGCCACGACGCTCGGGGCCAGGAGGGCTACGAGCAGTACTTC.

The rearrangement uses TRBV7-9 and TRBJ2-3; D uncertain. Trimming cost V 7 bases and J 1 base, with 18 bases left between them. This CDR3 comprises 16 residues. Germline assignment: CDR1 SEHNR and CDR2 FQNEAQ (reference sequence). CDR3 amino acids: CASNPVGTMGTDTQYF. The CDR3 nucleotides are TGTGCCAGCAATCCCGTGGGTACCATGGGCACAGATACGCAGTATTTT.

The chain carries TRBV29-1 and TRBJ2-3, with D possibly matching TRBD2 (7 bases). The V gene lost 7 bases and the J gene lost 5 bases, with 16 bases spanning the gap. CDR1 is SQVTM and CDR2 is ANQGSEA in the germline V gene. This CDR3 spans 13 amino acids. The CDR3 DNA reads TGCAGCGCAGGGGCGGGAGCTAAAGATACGCAGTATTTT. It yields the protein CSAGAGAKDTQYF.

V gene TRBV7-3 combines with J gene TRBJ2-1; D possibly uses TRBD1 or TRBD2 (5 bases each). The germline V gene has CDR1 SGHTA and CDR2 FQGTGA. Trimming shortened V by 0 bases and J by 5 bases, and 11 bases separated the two germline ends. CDR3 length: 15 residues. CDR3 region: CASSLTGTDHNEQFF. DNA of the CDR3: TGTGCCAGCAGCTTAACAGGGACGGACCACAATGAGCAGTTCTTC. The entire variable domain, with the rest obtained from reference TRBV7-3 and TRBJ2-1, is as follows: GAGVSQTPSNKVTEKGKYVELRCDPISGHTALYWYRQSLGQGPEFLIYFQGTGAADDSGLPNDRFFAVRPEGSVSTLKIQRTERGDSAVYLCASSLTGTDHNEQFFGPGTRLTVL.

The rearrangement uses TRBV12-5 and TRBJ2-1; TRBD2 aligns across 12 bases. The CDR3 runs 21 residues. With 0 bases clipped from V and 10 bases from J, the junction kept 22 bases outside the gene matches. CDR1 is LGHNT, CDR2 FRNRAP, per germline. CDR3 sequence: CASGLVIMTSGGEFRLREQFF. The CDR3 DNA reads TGTGCTAGTGGTTTGGTAATAATGACTAGCGGGGGAGAATTTCGCCTCAGGGAGCAGTTCTTC.

V usage is TRBV10-3 and J usage is TRBJ2-3; TRBD2 matches at 14 bases. The CDR3 extends over 16 amino acids. The V segment lost 3 bases and the J segment 3 bases; nucleotides outside the gene matches: 2. CDR1 and CDR2 (germline): ENHRY, SYGVKD. The DNA for the CDR3 is TGTGCCATCAGTGACGGACTAGCGGGAGGAACAGATACGCAGTATTTT. Translation: CAISDGLAGGTDTQYF.

This clone was seen a few times. J is TRBJ2-3 and V is TRBV5-4; D is unclear. Trimming cost V 2 bases and J 2 bases, with 6 bases left between them. CDR1 is SGHNT and CDR2 is YYREEE in the germline V gene (reference sequence). CDR3 length: 13 amino acids. CDR3 residues: CASSLPNTDTQYF. The CDR3 DNA sequence: TGTGCCAGCAGCTTACCGAACACAGATACGCAGTATTTT.

This clone was recorded only once. This chain uses TRBV19 with TRBJ2-1; unclear D gene. V lost 4 bases and J lost 12, with 19 bases in between. The CDR3 is 14 residues long. Germline V CDR1 and CDR2: LNHDA, SQIVND (reference sequence). CDR3 sequence: CASSTGQPVSVQFF. CDR3 DNA: TGTGCCAGTAGTACCGGCCAGCCCGTGAGCGTGCAGTTCTTC.

This clone has just a few counts. DNA of the CDR3: TGCGCCAGCAGCCAAGTATCCAGCGGGAGGGGTGATACGCAGTATTTT. Residues: CASSQVSSGRGDTQYF. The V call is TRBV4-3, the J call TRBJ2-3; 10 positions match TRBD2. Germline CDR1 reads LGHNA; CDR2 reads YSLEER. The CDR3 is made up of 16 amino acids. V lost 1 base, J lost 6 bases, and 7 bases stayed unmatched.

The chain carries TRBV6-1 and TRBJ2-3; 7 positions agree with TRBD2. V was clipped by 7 bases and J by 0 bases; unmatched bases: 4. The CDR3 sequence is 14 residues long. The germline V gene encodes CDR1 MNHNS and CDR2 SASEGT. CDR3 sequence (DNA): TGTGCCAGCAATCTAGCGGTTAGCACAGATACGCAGTATTTT. Translated: CASNLAVSTDTQYF.

The CDR3 is CASSHITGQNTEAFF. The CDR3, as DNA: TGCGCCAGCAGCCACATTACAGGGCAGAACACTGAAGCTTTCTTT. The V gene is TRBV5-1, the J gene TRBJ1-1, with a weak D call TRBD1 (6 bases). Trimming shortened V by 4 bases and J by 1 base, and 14 bases separated the two germline ends. CDR1 is SGHRS, CDR2 YFSETQ, per germline. CDR3 length: 15 residues.

The chain uses TRBV7-8 and TRBJ1-1; D is possibly TRBD1 (5 bases). Germline CDR1 and CDR2: SGHVS and FQNEAQ. The CDR3 totals 13 residues. The germline V and J ends were trimmed by 1 base and 7 bases, with 10 bases remaining between them. Written as DNA, the CDR3 is TGTGCCAGCAGCTTAGTCGAGGGGATTGAAGCTTTCTTT. It translates to CASSLVEGIEAFF.

The CDR3 is CASRSDRGPRELFF. As DNA, the CDR3 is TGTGCCAGCAGATCGGACAGGGGGCCGAGGGAGCTGTTTTTT. The chain joins TRBV11-1 to TRBJ2-2; 11 bases map to TRBD1. The length of the CDR3 is 14 residues. Trimming took 6 bases from V and 9 from J; bases not matched to a gene: 6. CDR1 and CDR2 from the germline V gene are SGHAT and FQDESV (reference sequence).

The chain recombines TRBV28 with TRBJ1-1, with 8 bases fitting TRBD1. This CDR3 has 17 amino acids. Germline V lookup: CDR1 MDHEN, CDR2 SYDVKM. V was pared by 6 bases and J by 2 bases, with 14 bases of the junction left unmatched. The chain's CDR3 is CASRPINPGQVNTEAFF. DNA of the CDR3: TGTGCCAGCAGACCAATCAACCCGGGACAGGTAAACACTGAAGCTTTCTTT. The whole variable domain, remainder taken from reference TRBV28 and TRBJ1-1, is DVKVTQSSRYLVKRTGEKVFLECVQDMDHENMFWYRQDPGLGLRLIYFSYDVKMKEKGDIPEGYSVSREKKERFSLILESASTNQTSMYLCASRPINPGQVNTEAFFGQGTRLTVV.

This chain links TRBV27 with TRBJ2-7; tentative D call: TRBD2 (6 bases). The J call is uncertain, as TRBJ2-5 better fits the DNA end. The CDR3 is 13 residues long. Germline V gene lookup returns CDR1 MNHEY and CDR2 SMNVEV (reference sequence). The CDR3 nucleotides read TGTGCCAGCAGTTTAGGAGGGCCAGAGACCCAGTACTTC. Its protein is CASSLGGPETQYF.